The clone carrying this TCR beta chain was found many times. TCRdb analysed the reads with MiXCR anew, one entry per CDR3 protein. The sample has 200,000 to 300,000 distinct CDR3 sequences; about 30% are singletons. The data stem from a study of kidney transplant recipient with SARS-CoV-2 infection. The sequencing here drew on a blood sample, taken at baseline and around day 120 from a kidney transplant recipient. The sequence came from a male patient aged 30 to 40 who had COVID-19 and was a kidney transplant recipient. Some T cells may be transferred from the graft donor.

CDR3 DNA: TGTGCCAGCAGCTTGCCGTGCGATCTCGGAAAGACCTATGGCTACACCTTC. Protein sequence: CASSLPCDLGKTYGYTF. The rearrangement links TRBV11-3 to TRBJ1-2; D not resolved. Trimming removed 3 bases from V and 4 bases from J, with 21 bases in between. Germline V gene lookup returns CDR1 SGHNT and CDR2 YENEEA. The CDR3 loop spans 17 amino acids.